The sequence of this TCR beta chain was determined in a study of blood T cells in healthy people across ages. Sample donors were healthy Caucasian individuals that came from Russia, aged 6 to 90. Each donor had around 11 milliliters of peripheral blood drawn. Per-sample yields of isolated PBMCs were at least 6 million. For the second PCR, which ran for 7 to 11 cycles, a sample-barcoded 5' primer and a J-beta primer mix were used. In TCRdb, the 5' RACE reads were re-called with MiXCR into one record per CDR3 protein. In the table there are about 540,000 distinct CDR3 sequences, approximately 25% of which are singletons. The CDR3 covers 15 residues. Another study also made use of these data, one on T cells of mothers and their children. Turning to that study: Samples came from a few healthy Caucasian mothers and their six children.

Sequenced sample: blood. This clonotype was obtained from a boy aged 5 to 17 in good health. This sequence joins TRBV21-1 and TRBJ2-5; the table's TRBD1 call for D was not verified on the DNA. The end of the DNA is better explained by TRBJ2-7, so the J call may be wrong. TRBV21-1 is recorded as a pseudogene. The CDR3 here is CASSEGGHKSDEQYF. In DNA, the CDR3 is TGTGCCAGCAGCGAAGGGGGACACAAAAGCGACGAGCAGTACTTC.